These 21 T cell receptor beta chains share one sample of origin, sequenced in a study of technical replicates of blood from a handful of donors. Measured with immunoSEQ multiplex PCR; TCRdb has only the in-frame clones, and not every one. Among under 70,000 clones, roughly nine tenths were seen once, and the ten largest hold roughly 4.7%. Sequencing used PBMCs. The receptor source for this set is a human donor in good health. Some clones in this sample may be carry-over from other donors' samples.

The V gene is TRBV7-9, the J gene TRBJ1-1; tentative D call: TRBD1 (5 bases). CDR1 is SEHNR and CDR2 is FQNEAQ in the germline V gene (reference sequence). Trimming left V 4 bases short and J 3 bases short, with 15 bases between. The CDR3 has 15 residues. The CDR3 loop is CASSSTARGDTEAFF. The CDR3 bases are TGTGCCAGCAGCTCGACAGCTCGCGGGGACACTGAAGCTTTCTTT.

CDR3 protein: CASSPFKAGNYGYTF. CDR3 nucleotides: TGTGCCAGCAGCCCCTTTAAAGCGGGTAACTATGGCTACACCTTC. The chain couples TRBV9 to TRBJ1-2, with no clear D. Trimming stripped 4 bases from V and 1 base from J, with 14 bases between. Germline loops: CDR1 SGDLS, CDR2 YYNGEE. The CDR3 spans 15 residues.

This chain joins TRBV5-6 and TRBJ2-7; D possibly corresponds to TRBD1 (5 bases). The CDR3 covers 15 residues. Deletions cut 3 bases from V and 3 bases from J, with 16 bases between. In germline, CDR1 is SGHDT, CDR2 YYEEEE. CDR3: CASSSTVIPNYEQYF. Written as DNA, the CDR3 is TGTGCCAGCAGCTCGACAGTCATCCCCAACTACGAGCAGTACTTC.

This chain links TRBV30 with TRBJ2-3, with 9 bases lining up with TRBD2. Germline CDR1 reads GTSNPN; CDR2 reads SVGIG (reference sequence). This CDR3 is 15 amino acids long. Trimming removed 0 bases from V and 5 bases from J; junction bases left unmatched: 6. DNA for the CDR3: TGTGCCTGGAGTGTTGCGGGAGGGGCGGGAGATACGCAGTATTTT. Protein: CAWSVAGGAGDTQYF.

The CDR3 sequence: CASSHPGRGGLNTEAFF. The CDR3 DNA sequence: TGTGCCAGCAGCCATCCGGGCCGAGGGGGTTTGAACACTGAAGCTTTCTTT. The V gene is TRBV5-4, the J gene TRBJ1-1; a possible D gene is TRBD1 (6 bases). This CDR3 region has 17 residues. Germline values: CDR1 SGHNT, CDR2 YYREEE (reference sequence). Trimming took off 4 bases at V and 0 bases at J, with 19 bases between the two ends.

The chain uses TRBV2 and TRBJ1-5; no definite D call. Germline loops: CDR1 SNHLY, CDR2 FYNNEI. The CDR3 covers 16 residues. V lost 2 bases to trimming and J lost 5 bases, with 16 bases between them. In nucleotides, the CDR3 is TGTGCCAGCAGTGAATCCGGGTTGCCTCCCCATCAGCCCCAGCATTTT. The encoded protein is CASSESGLPPHQPQHF.

Here the CDR3 reads CASSLTDTQYF. The DNA of the CDR3 is TGTGCCAGCAGCCTGACAGATACGCAGTATTTT. The chain recombines TRBV7-6 with TRBJ2-3; D gene ambiguous. Germline CDR1 SGHVS, CDR2 FNYEAQ. Trimming took 5 bases from V and 3 from J, leaving 3 bases between them. This CDR3 region has 11 residues.

The chain carries TRBV18 and TRBJ1-1; D gene unclear. Germline CDR1 and CDR2: KGHSH and LQKENI. The V and J ends lost 3 bases and 5 bases respectively, with 10 bases between them. This CDR3 has 13 amino acids. CDR3: CASSPAGGTEAFF. CDR3 nucleotide sequence: TGTGCCAGCTCACCTGCAGGAGGAACTGAAGCTTTCTTT.

The chain joins TRBV7-2 to TRBJ1-5; no clear D. This CDR3 has 14 amino acids. The V end was cut by 5 bases, the J end by 5 bases, with 13 bases between. From germline, CDR1 is SGHTA and CDR2 FQGNSA. CDR3 sequence: CASSVDGADQPQHF. The CDR3 DNA reads as TGTGCCAGCAGCGTTGATGGTGCGGATCAGCCCCAGCATTTT.

This clone was seen only once. The chain links TRBV19 to TRBJ2-1; perhaps TRBD1 as D (5 bases). Trimming pared 6 bases from V and 7 bases from J, leaving 13 bases between. The CDR3 runs 13 residues. Germline CDR1 and CDR2: LNHDA and SQIVND (reference sequence). The CDR3 loop reads CASRTPGPNEQFF. The CDR3 region has the DNA TGTGCCAGTAGGACCCCAGGGCCGAATGAGCAGTTCTTC.

This chain connects TRBV7-8 to TRBJ1-4; D ambiguous. This CDR3 region has 14 residues. Germline CDR1 is SGHVS and CDR2 is FQNEAQ. V lost 6 bases, J lost 7 bases, and 15 bases lay in between. The CDR3 sequence: CASRMRDDREKLFF. The CDR3 bases are TGTGCCAGCAGGATGAGGGATGACCGTGAAAAACTGTTTTTT. Complete variable domain (other parts from reference TRBV7-8 and TRBJ1-4): GAGVSQSPRYKVAKRGQDVALRCDPISGHVSLFWYQQALGQGPEFLTYFQNEAQLDKSGLPSDRFFAERPEGSVSTLKIQRTQQEDSAVYLCASRMRDDREKLFFGSGTQLSVL.

The chain is built from TRBV2 and TRBJ2-2; weak D call: TRBD2 (6 bases). CDR1 and CDR2 (germline): SNHLY, FYNNEI. The CDR3 is made up of 15 amino acids. V was clipped by 8 bases and J by 5 bases, with 18 bases between them. CDR3 amino acids: CASLVGLDLTGELFF. DNA of the CDR3: TGTGCCAGCTTGGTGGGACTCGATTTAACCGGGGAGCTGTTTTTT.

This clone appeared once. The chain carries TRBV7-3 and TRBJ2-5; TRBD2 is a possible D gene (6 bases). Germline loops: CDR1 SGHTA, CDR2 FQGTGA. The CDR3 has 14 residues. Between the trimmed V and J ends, which lost 5 bases and 2 bases, there was a span of 12 bases. The CDR3 region has the DNA TGTGCCAGCAGCCCCGGGACTCCGCAAGAGACCCAGTACTTC. It translates to CASSPGTPQETQYF.

This sequence joins TRBV6-5 and TRBJ1-2; D not resolved. The CDR3 is made up of 11 amino acids. Trimming pared 1 base from V and 7 bases from J, leaving 4 bases between. Germline V gives CDR1 MNHEY, CDR2 SVGAGI. CDR3 nucleotide sequence: TGTGCCAGCAGTTACTACGGTGGCTACACCTTC. Its translation is CASSYYGGYTF.

This chain joins TRBV19 and TRBJ2-1; 9 bases agree with TRBD1. There are 15 residues in the CDR3. The germline gives CDR1 LNHDA, CDR2 SQIVND (reference sequence). V was pared by 11 bases and J by 2 bases, with 10 bases of the junction left unmatched. As DNA, the CDR3 is TGTGCCTCCCAGTGGGACAGGGCCCCCTACAATGAGCAGTTCTTC. This codes for CASQWDRAPYNEQFF.

In DNA form, the CDR3 reads TGTGCCAGTAGTAAGACCGGGACTAGCGGGGTCTACGAGCAGTACTTC. Amino acids: CASSKTGTSGVYEQYF. The chain has TRBV19 and TRBJ2-7, with 13 bases that match TRBD2. Trimming cost V 4 bases and J 3 bases; bases outside gene matches: 6. CDR1 and CDR2 (germline): LNHDA, SQIVND (reference sequence). This CDR3 comprises 16 residues.

The rearrangement uses TRBV4-1 and TRBJ1-4; D may be TRBD1 (6 bases). The germline V gene has CDR1 MGHRA and CDR2 YSYEKL. Trimming removed 4 bases from V and 5 bases from J, with 11 bases in between. The CDR3 totals 14 residues. CDR3 protein: CASSRDTGNEKLFF. The CDR3 DNA reads as TGCGCCAGCAGCCGGGACACTGGGAATGAAAAACTGTTTTTT.

The rearrangement joins TRBV4-3 to TRBJ2-1, with D possibly being TRBD2 (6 bases). CDR1 and CDR2 (germline): LGHNA, YSLEER. V gave up 6 bases and J gave up 4 bases, with 10 bases separating them. The CDR3 consists of 13 residues. CDR3 protein: CASRAGSYNEQFF. Written as DNA, the CDR3 is TGCGCCAGCAGGGCGGGGAGTTACAATGAGCAGTTCTTC.

The chain couples TRBV13 to TRBJ2-5; 8 bases line up with TRBD2. V lost 3 bases to trimming and J lost 3 bases; unmatched junction nucleotides: 6. Germline V gene lookup returns CDR1 PRHDT and CDR2 FYEKMQ (reference sequence). This CDR3 has 15 residues. The CDR3 nucleotides are TGTGCCAGCAGCTTTCCGGGACTAGGAAAAGAGACCCAGTACTTC. Translation: CASSFPGLGKETQYF.

In its sample, this clone was seen many times. The rearrangement uses TRBV4-3 and TRBJ2-2, with 14 bases matching TRBD2. The CDR3 is 18 residues long. The germline CDR1 and CDR2 sequences are LGHNA and YSLEER. V dropped 1 base and J dropped 0; count of bases not matched to a gene: 1. CDR3 loop: CASSQGLAGGPNTGELFF. The CDR3, as DNA: TGCGCCAGCAGCCAAGGACTAGCGGGAGGGCCGAACACCGGGGAGCTGTTTTTT.

CDR3: CASSGRGTSTDTQYF. The CDR3 DNA is TGTGCCAGCAGCGGGAGGGGAACTAGCACAGATACGCAGTATTTT. This chain uses TRBV7-2 with TRBJ2-3, with 7 bases fitting TRBD2. This CDR3 contains 15 residues. CDR1 is SGHTA, CDR2 FQGNSA, per germline. Trimming at V came to 5 bases and at J to 0 bases, leaving 5 bases not matched to a gene.